The 24 T cell receptor beta chains given below trace back to one sample, sequenced in a study of chemoradiotherapy in HPV16-positive cancers. Assay used: immunoSEQ multiplex PCR; TCRdb lists only in-frame clones, some missing. The repertoire holds fewer than 25,000 clones, with 80% to 95% as singletons. The source material was blood, sampled from a patient who underwent chemoradiotherapy. These receptors came from a human donor with HPV-associated anogenital cancer.

The rearrangement joins TRBV5-1 to TRBJ2-3, with TRBD2 identical over 7 bases. Trimming took 2 bases from V and 0 from J; bases not matched to a gene: 3. Germline V gene data show CDR1 as SGHRS and CDR2 as YFSETQ. The CDR3 covers 15 residues. CDR3 coding DNA: TGCGCCAGCAGCTTACTAGCGACTAGCACAGATACGCAGTATTTT. Translation gives CASSLLATSTDTQYF.

The chain has TRBV5-4 and TRBJ1-2; a possible D gene is TRBD1 (6 bases). V was trimmed by 5 bases and J by 5 bases, leaving 13 bases between them. CDR3 length equals 13 residues. Looked up from germline, CDR1 is SGHNT and CDR2 is YYREEE (reference sequence). The CDR3 region is CASRVGGTYGYTF. Here the CDR3 DNA reads TGTGCCAGCAGAGTAGGGGGGACATATGGCTACACCTTC.

The chain uses TRBV4-2 and TRBJ1-5; weak D call: TRBD1 (6 bases). The CDR3 consists of 17 residues. Trimming left V 0 bases short and J 5 bases short, with 17 bases between. CDR1 and CDR2 from the germline V gene are LGHNA and YNFKEQ. The CDR3 sequence is CASSQDRGDRWDQPQHF. CDR3 DNA: TGTGCCAGCAGCCAAGATAGGGGAGACAGGTGGGATCAGCCCCAGCATTTT.

Here the CDR3 DNA reads TGTGCCAGCAGTCGGCAGCGGAATTACAATGAGCAGTTCTTC. Translating gives CASSRQRNYNEQFF. The rearrangement links TRBV27 to TRBJ2-1, with D possibly TRBD2 on 5 matching bases. The CDR3 runs to 14 residues. Germline lookup yields CDR1 MNHEY and CDR2 SMNVEV (reference sequence). V lost 5 bases to trimming and J lost 4 bases, with 12 bases between them.

On this clone: Sequence at one end of the junction differs from germline and may be a read error. The V gene is TRBV5-1, the J gene TRBJ2-5; D is unresolved. CDR3 size: 12 residues. CDR1 is SGHRS, CDR2 YFSETQ, per germline. The CDR3 DNA reads TGCGCCAGCAGCTTGGGTCTGGCGGACCAAAACTTC. Its protein product is CASSLGLADQNF.

The rearrangement uses TRBV4-1 and TRBJ2-1; 7 nucleotides agree with TRBD1. There are 17 residues in the CDR3. Germline assignment: CDR1 MGHRA and CDR2 YSYEKL. The J segment lost 3 bases and the V segment lost 0 bases, leaving 8 bases of the junction unmatched. The CDR3 region has the DNA TGCGCCAGCAGCCAAGATCAAAGGGGACAGCGCTACAATGAGCAGTTCTTC. Translating it yields CASSQDQRGQRYNEQFF.

The chain is built from TRBV5-4 and TRBJ2-5; D tentatively fits TRBD1 or TRBD2 (5 bases each). Looked up from germline, CDR1 is SGHNT and CDR2 is YYREEE (reference sequence). Trimming left V 3 bases short and J 0 bases short, with 15 bases between. CDR3 length: 16 residues. Written as DNA, the CDR3 is TGTGCCAGCAGCTCCGGGTCGGGGACGTACCAAGAGACCCAGTACTTC. Translating it yields CASSSGSGTYQETQYF.

The V gene is TRBV28, the J gene TRBJ1-2; D call uncertain. Germline-derived CDR1 and CDR2 are MDHEN and SYDVKM. Trimming took off 7 bases at V and 0 bases at J, with 6 bases between the two ends. CDR3 length equals 12 residues. For the CDR3, the DNA is TGTGCCAGCACCGGGACTAACTATGGCTACACCTTC. It yields the protein CASTGTNYGYTF.

This sequence joins TRBV4-2 and TRBJ1-1, with a weak D call TRBD1 (5 bases). The V end lost 4 bases, the J end lost 5 bases, and 26 bases lay between the germline ends. The CDR3 has 18 amino acids. Germline values: CDR1 LGHNA, CDR2 YNFKEQ. The CDR3 is CASSPRLGNSASGTEAFF. The DNA of the CDR3 is TGTGCCAGCAGCCCGCGACTCGGGAATTCGGCGTCAGGGACTGAAGCTTTCTTT.

V usage is TRBV11-2 and J usage is TRBJ2-5; 7 nucleotides agree with TRBD2. With V trimmed by 5 bases and J by 5 bases, 11 bases remained unmatched. This CDR3 comprises 15 residues. In germline, CDR1 is SGHAT, CDR2 FQNNGV. The CDR3 DNA follows: TGTGCCAGCAGCAAGACTAGCAACCTTCTGGAGACCCAGTACTTC. Translating gives CASSKTSNLLETQYF.

V usage is TRBV18 and J usage is TRBJ2-5; 8 positions agree with TRBD2. Germline loops: CDR1 KGHSH, CDR2 LQKENI. This CDR3 contains 16 residues. Germline trimming cut 1 base from V and 2 bases from J; bases unmatched to any gene: 6. For the CDR3, the DNA is TGTGCCAGCTCACCACAACGCGGGGGGCCACAAGAGACCCAGTACTTC. Residues: CASSPQRGGPQETQYF.

The chain employs TRBV4-1 and TRBJ1-4, with D unresolved. The germline V gene has CDR1 MGHRA and CDR2 YSYEKL. CDR3 size: 16 residues. V was trimmed by 0 bases and J by 3 bases, leaving 11 bases between them. In nucleotides, the CDR3 is TGCGCCAGCAGCCAAGATCACGGCAGGCCTAATGAAAAACTGTTTTTT. This translates into CASSQDHGRPNEKLFF.

The V and J genes are TRBV7-2 and TRBJ2-1, with TRBD2 identical over 8 bases. CDR3 length: 14 amino acids. CDR1 SGHTA and CDR2 FQGNSA come from the germline V gene. Trimming removed 5 bases from V and 7 bases from J; junction bases left unmatched: 7. The CDR3: CASSPLSGTNEQFF. The DNA for the CDR3 is TGTGCCAGCAGCCCTCTTAGCGGGACAAATGAGCAGTTCTTC.

The J gene is TRBJ1-1, the V gene TRBV6-5; no clear D gene. The CDR3 extends over 14 amino acids. Germline CDR1 reads MNHEY; CDR2 reads SVGAGI. Trimming pared 0 bases from V and 2 bases from J, leaving 7 bases between. CDR3 amino acids: CASSYSERNTEAFF. As DNA, the CDR3 is TGTGCCAGCAGTTACTCGGAGCGAAACACTGAAGCTTTCTTT.

The chain's CDR3 is CASGNGAQEAFF. DNA for the CDR3: TGTGCCAGCGGGAACGGGGCCCAAGAAGCTTTCTTT. J is TRBJ1-1 and V is TRBV7-2, with D perhaps TRBD1 (5 bases). The V gene lost 8 bases and the J gene lost 8 bases, with 15 bases spanning the gap. CDR1 is SGHTA and CDR2 is FQGNSA in the germline V gene. The CDR3 is 12 residues long.

This clone was found once. The rearrangement joins TRBV6-5 to TRBJ2-3; 7 bases align to TRBD1. V gave up 0 bases and J gave up 4 bases; unmatched junction bases: 7. Germline V gives CDR1 MNHEY, CDR2 SVGAGI. The CDR3 contains 16 residues. DNA for the CDR3: TGTGCCAGCAGTTACTCGAGTATTCAGGGGGCAGATACGCAGTATTTT. Protein sequence: CASSYSSIQGADTQYF.

The chain has TRBV4-3 and TRBJ1-5, with TRBD1 as a possible D gene (5 bases). Germline V gene lookup returns CDR1 LGHNA and CDR2 YSLEER. The CDR3 extends over 15 amino acids. V gave up 0 bases and J gave up 7 bases, with 13 bases separating them. The CDR3, as DNA: TGCGCCAGCAGCCAAGATGAGGGACTTGGCCAGCCCCAGCATTTT. It specifies CASSQDEGLGQPQHF.

The V call is TRBV11-3, the J call TRBJ1-1, with 8 positions matching TRBD1. The CDR3 runs to 14 residues. Germline V CDR1 and CDR2: SGHNT, YENEEA. V was clipped by 5 bases and J by 4 bases; unmatched bases: 6. The CDR3 loop is CASSGQGGGTEAFF. CDR3 nucleotides: TGTGCCAGCAGCGGACAGGGCGGAGGCACTGAAGCTTTCTTT.

The chain recombines TRBV12-5 with TRBJ2-5, with 7 bases identical to TRBD1. CDR3 length: 14 residues. Germline assignment: CDR1 LGHNT and CDR2 FRNRAP. J lost 2 bases, V lost 5 bases, and 5 bases had no gene match. The CDR3 region is CASGAPGQQETQYF. In DNA form, the CDR3 reads TGTGCTAGTGGTGCGCCGGGACAGCAAGAGACCCAGTACTTC.

In its sample, this clone was seen a few times. The J gene is TRBJ1-2, the V gene TRBV2; D uncertain. The germline V and J ends were trimmed by 4 bases and 4 bases, with 13 bases remaining between them. CDR1 SNHLY and CDR2 FYNNEI come from the germline V gene. The CDR3 is 14 amino acids. CDR3 nucleotides: TGTGCCAGCAGTGTTGGGGTATCTCGCTATGGCTACACCTTC. This sequence encodes CASSVGVSRYGYTF.

V usage is TRBV28 and J usage is TRBJ2-6, with D possibly matching TRBD2 (6 bases). Trimming removed 4 bases at V and 1 base at J, with 8 bases between. Per germline, CDR1 MDHEN and CDR2 SYDVKM. The CDR3 contains 15 residues. DNA for the CDR3: TGTGCCAGCAGTTGGACTAATTCTGGGGCCAACGTCCTGACTTTC. This translates into CASSWTNSGANVLTF.

A few counts support this clone. This sequence joins TRBV7-9 and TRBJ2-3; TRBD2 matches at 14 bases. The CDR3 runs to 16 residues. The ends lost 7 bases at V and 4 bases at J; junction bases unmatched: 7. Germline V CDR1 and CDR2: SEHNR, FQNEAQ (reference sequence). CDR3 protein: CASTMTTSGRADTQYF. Written as DNA, the CDR3 is TGTGCCAGCACCATGACGACTAGCGGGAGGGCAGATACGCAGTATTTT.

The chain couples TRBV18 to TRBJ2-1; 8 bases line up with TRBD2. J gave up 7 bases and V 6 bases, and 8 bases lay outside the gene matches. The CDR3 runs 14 residues. CDR1 is KGHSH and CDR2 is LQKENI in the germline V gene. CDR3 in DNA: TGTGCCAGCTCCCTCGGGGGGGTAGGAAATGAGCAGTTCTTC. It specifies CASSLGGVGNEQFF.

The chain couples TRBV10-1 to TRBJ2-1, with TRBD1 identical over 11 bases. The CDR3 spans 17 residues. The germline V gene has CDR1 WNHNN and CDR2 SYGVQD (reference sequence). The CDR3 loop reads CATNRTGGYFPSTEQFF. The CDR3 nucleotides read TGCGCTACGAACAGGACAGGGGGCTACTTTCCCAGTACTGAGCAGTTCTTC.